One and the same sample provided the 25 T cell receptor beta chains below, sequenced in a study of blood T cell repertoires in COVID-19. Measured with immunoSEQ multiplex PCR; TCRdb has only the in-frame clones, and not every one. The table includes roughly 200,000 clones, roughly 88% detected once. Input material: peripheral blood. The receptors stem from a man aged 60 to 69 with acute or convalescent COVID-19.

The V call is TRBV2, the J call TRBJ2-5; D is unresolved. Germline-derived CDR1 and CDR2 are SNHLY and FYNNEI. This CDR3 is built from 14 residues. Trimming removed 6 bases from V and 4 bases from J, with 15 bases in between. The CDR3 loop is CASSPRSFPETQYF. The CDR3 bases are TGTGCCAGCAGCCCCAGGTCTTTCCCAGAGACCCAGTACTTC.

This clone was observed a handful of times. The J gene is TRBJ2-2, the V gene TRBV4-2; unclear D gene. Germline CDR1 reads LGHNA; CDR2 reads YNFKEQ. The CDR3 is 12 residues long. Between the trimmed V and J ends, which lost 0 bases and 8 bases, there was a span of 4 bases. CDR3 nucleotides: TGTGCCAGCAGCCAAGATCGTGGGGAGCTGTTTTTT. This codes for CASSQDRGELFF.

This clone was seen more than once but under ten times. The chain couples TRBV27 to TRBJ2-3; weak D call: TRBD1 (6 bases). The germline V gene encodes CDR1 MNHEY and CDR2 SMNVEV (reference sequence). Deletions cut 3 bases from V and 1 base from J, with 17 bases between. The CDR3 is made up of 17 amino acids. The CDR3 protein is CASSFFYRDTRTDTQYF. The CDR3 bases are TGTGCCAGCAGTTTCTTTTACCGGGACACCCGCACAGATACGCAGTATTTT.

The chain couples TRBV7-2 to TRBJ1-1; D gene unclear. This CDR3 has 15 residues. The V and J ends lost 3 bases and 0 bases respectively, with 11 bases between them. Germline-derived CDR1 and CDR2 are SGHTA and FQGNSA. The CDR3 sequence: CASSFGRAMNTEAFF. CDR3 nucleotides: TGTGCCAGCAGCTTCGGGAGGGCGATGAACACTGAAGCTTTCTTT.

This clone turned up a few times. The gene calls are TRBV6-1 and TRBJ2-5, with TRBD2 matching 11 bases. The CDR3 extends over 16 amino acids. Germline V gene sequence: CDR1 MNHNS, CDR2 SASEGT. Unmatched junction bases numbered 7, after V lost 2 bases and J lost 5 bases. DNA for the CDR3: TGTGCCAGCAGTGAAAGGCTAGCGGGAGGCTCCGAGACCCAGTACTTC. It encodes CASSERLAGGSETQYF.

V usage is TRBV28 and J usage is TRBJ1-4, with 9 nucleotides matching TRBD1. Germline CDR1 reads MDHEN; CDR2 reads SYDVKM. The CDR3 spans 17 residues. The J segment lost 8 bases and the V segment lost 8 bases, leaving 18 bases of the junction unmatched. DNA of the CDR3: TGTGCCAGCGGAACCGGGACAGGGTTCTTATCTGGGGAAAAACTGTTTTTT. Encoded protein: CASGTGTGFLSGEKLFF.

V is TRBV29-1 and J is TRBJ1-6; D unresolved. V was clipped by 8 bases and J by 11 bases, with 31 bases between them. The CDR3 covers 17 residues. Germline V gives CDR1 SQVTM, CDR2 ANQGSEA. The CDR3 protein is CSTKAAERANNGPPLHF. CDR3 DNA sequence: TGCAGCACTAAAGCTGCAGAGAGGGCCAATAACGGCCCACCCCTCCACTTT.

The rearrangement links TRBV5-4 to TRBJ2-2, with 13 bases aligning to TRBD2. CDR1 and CDR2 (germline): SGHNT, YYREEE (reference sequence). The CDR3 has 17 residues. Unmatched junction bases numbered 9, after V lost 4 bases and J lost 6 bases. In nucleotides, the CDR3 is TGTGCCAGCAGCACCGGACTAGCGGGGGCTCCTTCCGGGGAGCTGTTTTTT. It codes for CASSTGLAGAPSGELFF.

The V and J genes are TRBV4-3 and TRBJ2-1; TRBD2 matches at 7 bases. The CDR3 loop spans 15 amino acids. Trimming cost V 4 bases and J 8 bases; bases outside gene matches: 11. Germline-derived CDR1 and CDR2 are LGHNA and YSLEER. The CDR3 spells CASSRRGLGGDEQFF. In DNA, the CDR3 is TGCGCCAGCAGCCGCCGCGGACTAGGTGGCGATGAGCAGTTCTTC.

This clone was seen more than once but under ten times. The rearrangement joins TRBV11-2 to TRBJ2-1; D is possibly TRBD2 (6 bases). Germline V CDR1 and CDR2: SGHAT, FQNNGV. CDR3 size: 11 residues. V lost 5 bases and J 10 bases, leaving 9 bases between the germline ends. CDR3 in amino acids: CASSPGVEQFF. The CDR3 coding sequence is TGTGCCAGCAGCCCGGGGGTAGAGCAGTTCTTC.

V gene TRBV5-4 combines with J gene TRBJ2-2; 12 nucleotides line up with TRBD2. The trim removed 4 bases at V and 4 bases at J, leaving 8 bases unmatched. CDR3 length: 17 residues. CDR1 SGHNT and CDR2 YYREEE come from the germline V gene (reference sequence). DNA of the CDR3: TGTGCCAGCAGCCCCAGACTAGCGGGAGCTGGCACCGGGGAGCTGTTTTTT. Translation gives CASSPRLAGAGTGELFF.

V is TRBV9 and J is TRBJ2-7; TRBD2 matches at 9 bases. Germline CDR1 SGDLS, CDR2 YYNGEE. This CDR3 has 15 amino acids. The V and J ends lost 7 bases and 1 base, in that order; junction bases with no gene match: 9. CDR3 DNA sequence: TGTGCCAGCGGTATTAGCGGGAGTGAGTCCTACGAGCAGTACTTC. Translation gives CASGISGSESYEQYF.

The rearrangement uses TRBV28 and TRBJ2-1; D perhaps matches TRBD2 (7 bases). Between the trimmed V and J ends, which lost 3 bases and 6 bases, there was a span of 15 bases. The germline V gene has CDR1 MDHEN and CDR2 SYDVKM. The CDR3 is 15 amino acids. The CDR3 region is CASSLGGGGGNEQFF. The CDR3 DNA reads TGTGCCAGCAGTTTGGGAGGAGGGGGGGGCAATGAGCAGTTCTTC.

The V and J genes are TRBV29-1 and TRBJ1-1, with 7 bases lining up with TRBD1. The CDR3 is 14 amino acids. After removal of 7 bases from V and 3 bases from J, the junction contained 11 bases not matched to a gene. Germline CDR1 is SQVTM and CDR2 is ANQGSEA. The CDR3 region has the DNA TGCAGCGCGATCGGGACAGCGTCCCACACTGAAGCTTTCTTT. It codes for CSAIGTASHTEAFF.

The chain has TRBV4-1 and TRBJ1-4; 7 bases agree with TRBD1. V was pared by 1 base and J by 7 bases, with 6 bases of the junction left unmatched. The length of the CDR3 is 15 residues. CDR1 is MGHRA, CDR2 YSYEKL, per germline. The CDR3 bases are TGCGCCAGCAGCCAAGGCACAGGGGTTAGTGAAAAACTGTTTTTT. Translation: CASSQGTGVSEKLFF.

The rearrangement links TRBV14 to TRBJ2-1, with D possibly matching TRBD1 (6 bases). With 6 bases removed from V and 5 bases from J, the gap between germline ends came to 8 bases. Germline V gene sequence: CDR1 SGHDN, CDR2 FVKESK. This CDR3 has 12 residues. For the CDR3, the DNA is TGTGCCAGCAGGGACAGTGACAATGAGCAGTTCTTC. Its translation is CASRDSDNEQFF.

This chain uses TRBV9 with TRBJ2-7; no clear D. Germline V gene sequence: CDR1 SGDLS, CDR2 YYNGEE. This CDR3 is built from 15 residues. Trimming stripped 1 base from V and 0 bases from J, with 11 bases between. The CDR3: CASSVTPESSYEQYF. For the CDR3, the DNA is TGTGCCAGCAGCGTAACCCCAGAAAGCTCCTACGAGCAGTACTTC.

This clone was seen just once. The rearrangement joins TRBV6-1 to TRBJ2-1; 9 nucleotides line up with TRBD2. V dropped 1 base and J dropped 9; count of bases not matched to a gene: 13. The CDR3 extends over 17 amino acids. Germline V gene lookup returns CDR1 MNHNS and CDR2 SASEGT. CDR3 DNA sequence: TGTGCCAGCAGTGAAGAGGGGCTGGGACTAGCTAGGAGTGAGCAGTTCTTC. Protein: CASSEEGLGLARSEQFF.

The V and J genes are TRBV11-2 and TRBJ1-2; 8 bases match TRBD1. Germline lookup yields CDR1 SGHAT and CDR2 FQNNGV. Trimming took 3 bases from V and 7 from J; bases not matched to a gene: 7. CDR3 length equals 14 residues. CDR3 loop: CASSFVQGAGGYTF. In nucleotides, the CDR3 is TGTGCCAGCAGCTTCGTGCAGGGGGCGGGTGGCTACACCTTC.

The chain recombines TRBV27 with TRBJ2-1, with TRBD2 identical over 7 bases. Germline V gene lookup returns CDR1 MNHEY and CDR2 SMNVEV (reference sequence). Trimming cost V 2 bases and J 3 bases; bases outside gene matches: 7. This CDR3 is 16 amino acids long. CDR3 DNA sequence: TGTGCCAGCAGTTTAGTCGCGGGAGCCTACTACAATGAGCAGTTCTTC. It codes for CASSLVAGAYYNEQFF.

The chain recombines TRBV6-5 with TRBJ1-2; tentative D call: TRBD1 (6 bases). With 6 bases removed from V and 8 bases from J, the gap between germline ends came to 16 bases. Germline V gives CDR1 MNHEY, CDR2 SVGAGI. The CDR3 covers 13 residues. Written as DNA, the CDR3 is TGTGCCAGCAGGTCGGGGGGCGCGCCCGGCTACACCTTC. It translates to CASRSGGAPGYTF.

The chain couples TRBV10-1 to TRBJ1-5; TRBD1 might be the D (6 bases). Trimming took off 7 bases at V and 4 bases at J, with 32 bases between the two ends. The CDR3 has 20 residues. The germline V gene encodes CDR1 WNHNN and CDR2 SYGVQD (reference sequence). CDR3 nucleotide sequence: TGCGCCAGCACCTCCCCCCCCCGCGGCGGGTACAGGGTTGGGAATCAGCCCCAGCATTTT. Its translation: CASTSPPRGGYRVGNQPQHF.

This clone was counted once. The V gene is TRBV19, the J gene TRBJ1-1; D is perhaps TRBD1 (5 bases). The CDR3 is 16 residues long. V was cut by 1 base and J by 1 base, with 13 bases left in between. Per the germline V gene, CDR1 is LNHDA and CDR2 is SQIVND (reference sequence). The chain's CDR3 is CASSIGGSVRNTEAFF. The CDR3 region has the DNA TGTGCCAGTAGTATAGGGGGCAGCGTCAGGAACACTGAAGCTTTCTTT.

The chain has TRBV13 and TRBJ2-1; 7 bases agree with TRBD2. With 2 bases clipped from V and 5 bases from J, the junction kept 3 bases outside the gene matches. The CDR3 is 14 residues long. Germline CDR1 reads PRHDT; CDR2 reads FYEKMQ (reference sequence). Here the CDR3 reads CASSLKTSHNEQFF. The CDR3 DNA follows: TGTGCCAGCAGCTTAAAGACTAGCCACAATGAGCAGTTCTTC. The full variable domain, rest sourced from reference TRBV13 and TRBJ2-1, is AAGVIQSPRHLIKEKRETATLKCYPIPRHDTVYWYQQGPGQDPQFLISFYEKMQSDKGSIPDRFSAQQFSDYHSELNMSSLELGDSALYFCASSLKTSHNEQFFGPGTRLTVL.

J is TRBJ2-5 and V is TRBV3-1 (or the pseudogene TRBV3-2); possible D gene TRBD2, 6 bases. This CDR3 contains 14 residues. V shed 1 base and J shed 5 bases, with 11 bases lying between them. Germline CDR1 is LGHDT and CDR2 is YNNKEL (reference sequence). This CDR3 reads CASSQVAAGETQYF. In DNA form, the CDR3 reads TGTGCCAGCAGCCAAGTAGCGGCCGGGGAGACCCAGTACTTC.